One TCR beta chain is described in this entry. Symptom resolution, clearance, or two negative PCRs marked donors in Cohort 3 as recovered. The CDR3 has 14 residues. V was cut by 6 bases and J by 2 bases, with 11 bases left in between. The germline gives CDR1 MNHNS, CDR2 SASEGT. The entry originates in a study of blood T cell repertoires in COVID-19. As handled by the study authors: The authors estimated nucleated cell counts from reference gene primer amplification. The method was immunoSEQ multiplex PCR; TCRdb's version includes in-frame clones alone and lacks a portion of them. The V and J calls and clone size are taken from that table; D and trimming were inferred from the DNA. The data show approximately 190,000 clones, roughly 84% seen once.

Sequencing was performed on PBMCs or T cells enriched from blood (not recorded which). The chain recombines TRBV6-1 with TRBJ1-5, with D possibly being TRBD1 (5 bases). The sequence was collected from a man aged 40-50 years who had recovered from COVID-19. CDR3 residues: CASSHGGGNQPQHF. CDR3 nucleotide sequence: TGTGCCAGCAGCCATGGAGGGGGCAATCAGCCCCAGCATTTT.